This record concerns one T cell receptor beta chain sequence. The antigen is not known. Clones were sequenced by immunoSEQ multiplex PCR, and TCRdb holds only the in-frame ones, with some missing. The sample records around 63,000 clones, roughly 90% being singletons. The entry originates in a study of cytomegalovirus exposure and HLA in healthy donors. Study conclusions and caveats: Most TCR sequences showed up rarely, but some public TCRs showed up in many donors. Reports showed the classifier diagnosing cytomegalovirus status with high specificity and sensitivity. Subsequent analysis showed first-cohort TCR clusters tending to co-occur in approximately 120 validation repertoires.

The donors were members of the roughly 120-subject validation cohort (separate from the approximately 670-subject first cohort). With V trimmed by 7 bases and J by 4 bases, 6 bases remained unmatched. CDR1 is SQVTM and CDR2 is ANQGSEA in the germline V gene. The CDR3 totals 12 residues. This receptor was obtained from a woman aged 18-29 years in good health and CMV-seronegative. V usage is TRBV29-1 and J usage is TRBJ2-5; TRBD1 matches 7 bases. Sequencing was done on a sample of PBMCs. Here the CDR3 reads CSGGQSVETQYF. Written as DNA, the CDR3 is TGCAGCGGGGGACAGTCTGTAGAGACCCAGTACTTC. The variable domain in full, completed from reference TRBV29-1 and TRBJ2-5, reads SAVISQKPSRDICQRGTSLTIQCQVDSQVTMMFWYRQQPGQSLTLIATANQGSEATYESGFVIDKFPISRPNLTFSTLTVSNMSPEDSSIYLCSGGQSVETQYFGPGTRLLVL.